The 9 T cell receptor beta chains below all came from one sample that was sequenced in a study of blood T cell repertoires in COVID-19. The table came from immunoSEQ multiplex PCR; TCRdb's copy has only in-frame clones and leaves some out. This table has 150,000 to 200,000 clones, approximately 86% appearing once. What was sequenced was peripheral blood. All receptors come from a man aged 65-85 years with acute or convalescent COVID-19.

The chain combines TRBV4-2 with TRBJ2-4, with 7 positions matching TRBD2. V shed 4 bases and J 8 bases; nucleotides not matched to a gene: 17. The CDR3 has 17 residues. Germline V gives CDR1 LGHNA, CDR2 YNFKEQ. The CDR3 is CASSRGEGRTLGDIQYF. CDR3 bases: TGTGCCAGCAGCCGGGGGGAGGGTCGGACCTTAGGGGACATTCAGTACTTC.

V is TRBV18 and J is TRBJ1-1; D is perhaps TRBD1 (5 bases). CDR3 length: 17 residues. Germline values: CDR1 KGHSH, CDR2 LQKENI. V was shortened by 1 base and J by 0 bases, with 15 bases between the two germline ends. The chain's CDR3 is CASSPRVGPTLNTEAFF. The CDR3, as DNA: TGTGCCAGCTCACCACGGGTGGGGCCGACACTGAACACTGAAGCTTTCTTT.

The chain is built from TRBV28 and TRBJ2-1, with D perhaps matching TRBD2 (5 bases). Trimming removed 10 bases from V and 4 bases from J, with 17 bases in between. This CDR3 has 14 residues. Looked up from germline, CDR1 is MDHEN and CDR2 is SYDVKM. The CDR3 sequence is CATTRGSSYNEQFF. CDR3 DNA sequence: TGTGCCACCACCAGAGGGTCCTCGTACAATGAGCAGTTCTTC.

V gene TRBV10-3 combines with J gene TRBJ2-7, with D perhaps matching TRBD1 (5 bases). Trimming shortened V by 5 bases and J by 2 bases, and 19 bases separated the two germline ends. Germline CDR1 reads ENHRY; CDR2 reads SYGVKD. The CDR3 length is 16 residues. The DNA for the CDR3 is TGTGCCATCAGTCCCGGAAAGGGGTCCACCACCTACGAGCAGTACTTC. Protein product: CAISPGKGSTTYEQYF.

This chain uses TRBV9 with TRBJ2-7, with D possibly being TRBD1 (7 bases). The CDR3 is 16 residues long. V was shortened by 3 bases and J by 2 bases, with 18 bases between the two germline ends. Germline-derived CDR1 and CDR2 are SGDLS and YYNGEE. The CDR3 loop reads CASSGRDGTATYEQYF. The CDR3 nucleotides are TGTGCCAGCAGCGGGAGGGACGGGACAGCAACCTACGAGCAGTACTTC.

The CDR3 is CASSPNRAHSNQPQHF. Here the CDR3 DNA reads TGTGCCAGCTCACCCAACAGGGCGCATAGCAATCAGCCCCAGCATTTT. The chain has TRBV18 and TRBJ1-5; possible D gene TRBD1, 6 bases. Germline lookup yields CDR1 KGHSH and CDR2 LQKENI. The CDR3 sequence is 16 residues long. V shed 3 bases and J shed 0 bases, with 12 bases lying between them.

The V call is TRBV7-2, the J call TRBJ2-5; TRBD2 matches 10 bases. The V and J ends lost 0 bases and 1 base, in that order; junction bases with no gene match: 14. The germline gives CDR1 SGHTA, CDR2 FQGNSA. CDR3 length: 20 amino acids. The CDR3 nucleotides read TGTGCCAGCAGCTTAGCGGAGGAGTGGCTAGCGGGGGCCATCCAAGAGACCCAGTACTTC. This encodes CASSLAEEWLAGAIQETQYF.

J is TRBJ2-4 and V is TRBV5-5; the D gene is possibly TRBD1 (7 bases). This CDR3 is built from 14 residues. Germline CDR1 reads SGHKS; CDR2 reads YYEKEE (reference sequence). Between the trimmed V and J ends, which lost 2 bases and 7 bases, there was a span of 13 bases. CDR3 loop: CASSFTGEVNIQYF. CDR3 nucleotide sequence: TGTGCCAGCAGCTTCACAGGGGAGGTGAACATTCAGTACTTC.

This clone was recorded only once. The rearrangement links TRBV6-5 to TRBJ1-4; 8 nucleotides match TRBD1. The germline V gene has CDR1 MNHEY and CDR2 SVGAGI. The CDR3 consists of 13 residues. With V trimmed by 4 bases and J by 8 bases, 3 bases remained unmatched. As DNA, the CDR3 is TGTGCCAGCAGTTTGTACAGGGGGGAAAAACTGTTTTTT. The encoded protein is CASSLYRGEKLFF.